This T cell receptor (beta chain) appears in the sequencing data of a study of shared clonotypes between healthy human individuals. The repertoire was sequenced with immunoSEQ multiplex PCR; TCRdb's copy has only in-frame clones and lacks some. The sample yields about 1,500,000 clones, roughly 96% seen once. This clone was seen only once. The V and J ends lost 5 bases and 2 bases respectively, with 9 bases between them. Germline assignment: CDR1 SEHNR and CDR2 FQNEAQ (reference sequence). This CDR3 region has 13 residues. A CD45RA-negative memory subset and a CD45RA+ naive subset were separated from the CD4+ cells.

The sample comprised naive CD4+ T cells sorted from blood. The subset denotes: CD45RA+ positively selected. This chain joins TRBV7-9 and TRBJ1-2; perhaps TRBD1 as D (5 bases). The receptor was derived from a young man in good health. In nucleotides, the CDR3 is TGTGCCAGCAGCCTCCCAGGGAACTATGGCTACACCTTC. Residues: CASSLPGNYGYTF.